This T cell receptor (beta chain) appears in the sequencing data of a study of preoperative IRX-2 immunotherapy in early breast cancer. This clone has just a few counts. The treatment here: preoperative locoregional IRX-2 cytokine immunotherapy. Preoperative locoregional IRX-2 cytokine immunotherapy was tested in the phase Ib source study. This table comes from immunoSEQ multiplex PCR, and its TCRdb copy is limited to in-frame clones, with some not included. The sample lists roughly 43,000 clones; about 95% were seen once. CDR3 length: 17 amino acids. Unmatched junction bases numbered 6, after V lost 0 bases and J lost 4 bases. Germline V gives CDR1 MGHRA, CDR2 YSYEKL.

The receptor was derived from a human donor with breast cancer. The material sequenced was tumor tissue, taken after IRX-2 immunotherapy. The rearrangement links TRBV4-1 to TRBJ1-5; TRBD1 matches 10 bases. This CDR3 reads CASSQDGGQGRNQPQHF. The CDR3 DNA sequence: TGCGCCAGCAGCCAAGATGGGGGACAGGGGAGGAATCAGCCCCAGCATTTT.